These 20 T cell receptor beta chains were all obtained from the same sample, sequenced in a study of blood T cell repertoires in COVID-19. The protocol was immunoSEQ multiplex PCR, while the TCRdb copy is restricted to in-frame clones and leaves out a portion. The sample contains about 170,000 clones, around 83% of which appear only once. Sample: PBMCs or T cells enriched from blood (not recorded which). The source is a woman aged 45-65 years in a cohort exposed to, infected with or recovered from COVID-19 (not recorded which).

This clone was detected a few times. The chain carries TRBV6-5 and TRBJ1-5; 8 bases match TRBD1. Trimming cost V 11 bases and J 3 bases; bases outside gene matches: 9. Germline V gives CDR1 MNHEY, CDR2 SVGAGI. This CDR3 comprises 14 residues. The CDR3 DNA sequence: TGTGCCTGTCAGGGGGCCAGCGCCAATCAGCCCCAGCATTTT. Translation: CACQGASANQPQHF.

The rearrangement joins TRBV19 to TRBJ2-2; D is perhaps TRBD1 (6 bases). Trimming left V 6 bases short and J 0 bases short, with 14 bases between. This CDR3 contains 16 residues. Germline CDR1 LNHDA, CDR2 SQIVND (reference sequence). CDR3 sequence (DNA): TGTGCCAGTAGGCTCAGGGGCCGCGCGAACACCGGGGAGCTGTTTTTT. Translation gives CASRLRGRANTGELFF.

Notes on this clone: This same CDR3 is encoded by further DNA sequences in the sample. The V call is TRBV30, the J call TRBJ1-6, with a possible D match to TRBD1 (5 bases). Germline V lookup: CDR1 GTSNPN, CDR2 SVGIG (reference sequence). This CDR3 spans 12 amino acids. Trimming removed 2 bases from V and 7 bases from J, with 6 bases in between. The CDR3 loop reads CAWSPGNSPLHF. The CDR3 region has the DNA TGTGCCTGGAGTCCAGGGAATTCACCCCTCCACTTT.

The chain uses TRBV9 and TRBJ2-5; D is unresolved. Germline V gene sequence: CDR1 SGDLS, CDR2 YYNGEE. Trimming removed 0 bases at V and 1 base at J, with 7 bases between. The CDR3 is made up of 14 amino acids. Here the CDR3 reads CASSVDLRQETQYF. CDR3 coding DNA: TGTGCCAGCAGCGTAGATTTGCGCCAAGAGACCCAGTACTTC.

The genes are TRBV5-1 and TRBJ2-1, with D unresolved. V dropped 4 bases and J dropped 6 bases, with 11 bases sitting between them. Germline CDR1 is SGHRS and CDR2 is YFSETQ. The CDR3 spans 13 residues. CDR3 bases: TGCGCCAGCAGCCTATTGGAGTCCAATGAGCAGTTCTTC. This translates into CASSLLESNEQFF.

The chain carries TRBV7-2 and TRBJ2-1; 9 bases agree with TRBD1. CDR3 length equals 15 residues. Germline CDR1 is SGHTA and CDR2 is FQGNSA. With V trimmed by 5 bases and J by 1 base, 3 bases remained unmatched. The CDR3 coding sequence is TGTGCCAGCAGCGTAGACAGGGGGTCCTACAATGAGCAGTTCTTC. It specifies CASSVDRGSYNEQFF.

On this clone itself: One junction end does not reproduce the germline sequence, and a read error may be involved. Written as DNA, the CDR3 is TGCAGCGTTCAGGGACAGGGGTTT. This translates into CSVQGQGF. The genes are TRBV29-1 and TRBJ2-3, with 10 bases aligning to TRBD1. There are 8 residues in the CDR3. Germline loops: CDR1 SQVTM, CDR2 ANQGSEA.

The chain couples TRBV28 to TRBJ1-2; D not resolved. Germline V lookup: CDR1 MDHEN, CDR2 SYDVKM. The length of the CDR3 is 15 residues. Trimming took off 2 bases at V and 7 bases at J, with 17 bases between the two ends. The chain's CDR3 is CASSLPRAPGSGYTF. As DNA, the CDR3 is TGTGCCAGCAGTTTACCTCGGGCGCCGGGGTCTGGCTACACCTTC.

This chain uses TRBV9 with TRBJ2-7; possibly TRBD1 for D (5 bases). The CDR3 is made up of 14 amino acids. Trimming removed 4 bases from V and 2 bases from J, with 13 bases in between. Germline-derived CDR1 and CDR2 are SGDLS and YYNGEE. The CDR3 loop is CASSPRQSPYEQYF. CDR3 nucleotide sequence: TGTGCCAGCAGCCCGCGACAGAGCCCCTACGAGCAGTACTTC.

The CDR3 region is CAWSVGRDSNQPQHF. The CDR3 region has the DNA TGTGCCTGGAGTGTTGGCAGGGATAGCAATCAGCCCCAGCATTTT. The chain employs TRBV30 and TRBJ1-5, with a weak D call TRBD1 (5 bases). V was cut by 0 bases and J by 0 bases, with 9 bases left in between. Germline V gene data show CDR1 as GTSNPN and CDR2 as SVGIG (reference sequence). The CDR3 is made up of 15 amino acids.

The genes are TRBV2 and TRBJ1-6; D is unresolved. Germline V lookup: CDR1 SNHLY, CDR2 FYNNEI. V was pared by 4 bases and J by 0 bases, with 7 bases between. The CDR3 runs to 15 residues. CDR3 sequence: CASSGSSSYNSPLHF. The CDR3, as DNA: TGTGCCAGCAGTGGGTCGAGCTCCTATAATTCACCCCTCCACTTT. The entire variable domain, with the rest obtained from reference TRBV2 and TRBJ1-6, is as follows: EPEVTQTPSHQVTQMGQEVILRCVPISNHLYFYWYRQILGQKVEFLVSFYNNEISEKSEIFDDQFSVERPDGSNFTLKIRSTKLEDSAMYFCASSGSSSYNSPLHFGNGTRLTVT.

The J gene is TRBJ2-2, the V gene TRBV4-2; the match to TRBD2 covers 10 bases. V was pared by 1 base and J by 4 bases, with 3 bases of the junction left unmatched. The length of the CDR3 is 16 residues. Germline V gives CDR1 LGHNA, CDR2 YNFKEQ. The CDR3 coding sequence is TGTGCCAGCAGCCAAGCAGCGGGAGGGCCCACCGGGGAGCTGTTTTTT. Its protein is CASSQAAGGPTGELFF.

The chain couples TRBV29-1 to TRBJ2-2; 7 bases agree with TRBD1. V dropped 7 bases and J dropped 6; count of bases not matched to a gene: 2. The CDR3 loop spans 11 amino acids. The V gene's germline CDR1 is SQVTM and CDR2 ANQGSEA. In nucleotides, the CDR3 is TGCAGCGCAGACAGGGCCGGGGAGCTGTTTTTT. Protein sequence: CSADRAGELFF.

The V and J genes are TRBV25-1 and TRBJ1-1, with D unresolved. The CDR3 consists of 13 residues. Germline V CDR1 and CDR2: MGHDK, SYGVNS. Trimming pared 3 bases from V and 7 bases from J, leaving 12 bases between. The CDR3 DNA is TGTGCCAGCAGTGAGGGTGGTGCGGTTGAAGCTTTCTTT. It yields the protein CASSEGGAVEAFF.

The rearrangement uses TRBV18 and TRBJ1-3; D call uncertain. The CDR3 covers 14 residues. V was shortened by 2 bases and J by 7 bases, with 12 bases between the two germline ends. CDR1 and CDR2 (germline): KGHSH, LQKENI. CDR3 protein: CASSPERRENTIYF. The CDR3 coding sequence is TGTGCCAGCTCACCAGAAAGGAGGGAGAACACCATATATTTT. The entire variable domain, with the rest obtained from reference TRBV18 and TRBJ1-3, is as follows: NAGVMQNPRHLVRRRGQEARLRCSPMKGHSHVYWYRQLPEEGLKFMVYLQKENIIDESGMPKERFSAEFPKEGPSILRIQQVVRGDSAAYFCASSPERRENTIYFGEGSWLTVV.

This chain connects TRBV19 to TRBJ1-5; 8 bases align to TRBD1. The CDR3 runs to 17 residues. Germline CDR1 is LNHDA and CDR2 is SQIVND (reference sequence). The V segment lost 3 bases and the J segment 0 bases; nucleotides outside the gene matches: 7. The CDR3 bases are TGTGCCAGTAGTATGGTCAACAGGGGGAATAGCAATCAGCCCCAGCATTTT. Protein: CASSMVNRGNSNQPQHF.

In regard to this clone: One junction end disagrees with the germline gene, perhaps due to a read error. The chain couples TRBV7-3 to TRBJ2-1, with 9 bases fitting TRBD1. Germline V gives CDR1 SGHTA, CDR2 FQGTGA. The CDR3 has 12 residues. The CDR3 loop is CASSSPGTGTVF. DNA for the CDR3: TGTGCCAGCAGCTCGCCTGGGACAGGGACCGTCTTC.

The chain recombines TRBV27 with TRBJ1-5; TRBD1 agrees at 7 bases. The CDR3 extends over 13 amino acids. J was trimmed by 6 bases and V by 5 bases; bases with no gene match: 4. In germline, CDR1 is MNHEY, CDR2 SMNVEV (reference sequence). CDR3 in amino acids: CASSLQGIQPQHF. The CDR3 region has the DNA TGTGCCAGCAGTCTACAGGGGATTCAGCCCCAGCATTTT.

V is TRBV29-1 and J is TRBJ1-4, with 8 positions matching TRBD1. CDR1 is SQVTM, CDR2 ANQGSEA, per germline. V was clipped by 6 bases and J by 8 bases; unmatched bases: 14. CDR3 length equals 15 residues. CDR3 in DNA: TGCAGCGTGACACGGGCGGGACAGGCCCAAGAAAAACTGTTTTTT. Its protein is CSVTRAGQAQEKLFF.

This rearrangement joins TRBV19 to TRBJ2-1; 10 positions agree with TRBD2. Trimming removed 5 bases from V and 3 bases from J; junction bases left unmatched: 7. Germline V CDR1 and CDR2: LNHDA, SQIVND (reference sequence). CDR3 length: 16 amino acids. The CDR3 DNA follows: TGTGCCAGTAGTGGAACCGGGACTAGCGTCTACAATGAGCAGTTCTTC. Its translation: CASSGTGTSVYNEQFF.